This T cell receptor beta chain emerged from a study of OX40 agonist ivuxolimab in advanced cancers. Study summary: Patients undergoing dose escalation presented with hepatocellular carcinoma, melanoma, renal cell or head and neck cancer.

Using immunoSEQ multiplex PCR, the repertoire was profiled, and TCRdb retains in-frame clones only, with some absent. The sample includes about 77,000 clones, 80% to 90% of them seen just once. This clone has just a few counts. Antigen: not known. V lost 6 bases and J lost 5; bases outside the gene matches: 11. The CDR3 covers 16 residues. CDR1 MDHEN and CDR2 SYDVKM come from the germline V gene. Study-wide points: Certain nonresponding patients likewise had low normalized T-cell clonal expansion. CD8+ T cells were the subset that, on average, had more expanded clones than CD4+. It was not determined which antigens were specifically recognized by the peripheral T cells that had undergone clonal expansion.

This clonotype was obtained from an adult with an advanced solid tumor such as melanoma, head and neck, liver or kidney cancer. The V and J genes are TRBV28 and TRBJ1-5; 9 bases align to TRBD1. The sequencing used CD4+ or CD8+ T cells sorted from blood, collected in a trial of the OX40 agonist ivuxolimab. The CDR3 here is CASRSRQGGRDQPQHF. In nucleotides, the CDR3 is TGTGCCAGCAGATCAAGACAGGGGGGGAGGGATCAGCCCCAGCATTTT.